This T cell receptor (beta chain) was recovered during a study of cytomegalovirus exposure and HLA in healthy donors. Study results and caveats: A later analysis found that most CMV-associated TCR beta chains appeared HLA-restricted.

Worth noting for this clone: The antigen is unknown.

13 Jbeta primers and 60 Vbeta primers were used for the PCR. Here immunoSEQ multiplex PCR was the method, and the copy in TCRdb shows in-frame clones only, minus some. Among about 200,000 clones listed, about 74% were seen once. Sequencing was performed on PBMCs. This TCR was sampled from a man between 40 and 49 years old in good health and CMV-seronegative.

CDR3 DNA sequence: TGTGCCAGCAGCCCCAACACAGATACGCAGTATTTT. Its protein is CASSPNTDTQYF. The rearrangement joins TRBV14 to TRBJ2-3; D gene ambiguous. CDR1 and CDR2 from the germline V gene are SGHDN and FVKESK. V was trimmed by 4 bases and J by 2 bases, leaving 4 bases between them. This CDR3 contains 12 residues. Combining the CDR3 with reference TRBV14 and TRBJ2-3 gives the whole variable domain EAGVTQFPSHSVIEKGQTVTLRCDPISGHDNLYWYRRVMGKEIKFLLHFVKESKQDESGMPNNRFLAERTGGTYSTLKVQPAELEDSGVYFCASSPNTDTQYFGPGTRLTVL.